The clone carrying this TCR beta chain showed up just once. Trimming cost V 1 base and J 7 bases, with 13 bases left between them. Germline V gene data show CDR1 as SGHTA and CDR2 as FQGNSA. The length of the CDR3 is 14 residues. TCRdb's table, derived via immunoSEQ multiplex PCR, lists solely in-frame clones and lacks some. The data contain around 80,000 clones, 65% to 85% of them seen just once; the ten biggest clones take up under 8%. This sample is part of a study of OX40 agonist ivuxolimab in advanced cancers. The TCR comes from an adult with an advanced solid tumor such as melanoma, head and neck, liver or kidney cancer. This sequence joins TRBV7-2 and TRBJ1-2; D unclear. The source was CD4+ or CD8+ T cells sorted from blood, collected in a trial of the OX40 agonist ivuxolimab. The CDR3: CASSLGGRRAGYTF. The CDR3 region has the DNA TGTGCCAGCAGCTTAGGCGGCCGGCGGGCTGGCTACACCTTC.